A single sample is the source of the 12 T cell receptor beta chains below, sequenced in a study of T cell changes during pregnancy in multiple sclerosis. The assay was immunoSEQ multiplex PCR, and TCRdb's table has in-frame clones only and misses some. The profile shows tens of thousands of clones, 92% of them singletons. Here the sequenced sample was peripheral blood, taken in the first trimester of pregnancy. Receptors were obtained from a female donor with multiple sclerosis, enrolled in a pregnancy study.

This clone came up once. The chain joins TRBV5-1 to TRBJ2-2; 7 nucleotides line up with TRBD1. CDR1 SGHRS and CDR2 YFSETQ come from the germline V gene. The CDR3 is made up of 17 amino acids. V lost 4 bases to trimming and J lost 4 bases; unmatched junction nucleotides: 13. The CDR3 DNA reads TGCGCCAGCAGCAAGGGCCGGGACAGTATTATCACCGGGGAGCTGTTTTTT. Residues: CASSKGRDSIITGELFF.

This chain connects TRBV7-9 to TRBJ2-7, with D perhaps TRBD2 (6 bases). Germline assignment: CDR1 SEHNR and CDR2 FQNEAQ (reference sequence). The CDR3 loop spans 14 amino acids. V lost 5 bases and J 1 base, leaving 12 bases between the germline ends. Written as DNA, the CDR3 is TGTGCCAGCAGCGATATAGCGGAATCCTACGAGCAGTACTTC. This codes for CASSDIAESYEQYF. The variable domain in full, with the rest retrieved from reference TRBV7-9 and TRBJ2-7, is DTGVSQNPRHKITKRGQNVTFRCDPISEHNRLYWYRQTLGQGPEFLTYFQNEAQLEKSRLLSDRFSAERPKGSFSTLEIQRTEQGDSAMYLCASSDIAESYEQYFGPGTRLTVT.

The CDR3 nucleotides read TGTGCCTGGGGACTAGCAAGGTACAATGAGCAGTTCTTC. Translation: CAWGLARYNEQFF. The genes are TRBV30 and TRBJ2-1; 8 nucleotides align to TRBD2. The length of the CDR3 is 13 residues. Germline-derived CDR1 and CDR2 are GTSNPN and SVGIG (reference sequence). The J segment lost 4 bases and the V segment lost 5 bases, leaving 4 bases of the junction unmatched.

The chain has TRBV7-2 and TRBJ2-2; 9 positions agree with TRBD2. The junction had 9 bases not matched to a gene; V was cut back by 3 bases and J by 7 bases. The CDR3 consists of 16 residues. The V gene's germline CDR1 is SGHTA and CDR2 FQGNSA. CDR3 loop: CASSFGAGGPGGELFF. CDR3 coding DNA: TGTGCCAGCAGCTTCGGGGCGGGAGGGCCAGGCGGGGAGCTGTTTTTT.

The chain links TRBV7-9 to TRBJ1-5, with 9 bases that match TRBD1. Germline CDR1 SEHNR, CDR2 FQNEAQ (reference sequence). With 5 bases clipped from V and 5 bases from J, the junction kept 4 bases outside the gene matches. The CDR3 covers 14 residues. The CDR3 region is CASSRTGDYQPQHF. The CDR3 DNA follows: TGTGCCAGCAGCCGGACAGGGGACTATCAGCCCCAGCATTTT. Full variable domain (rest looked up from reference TRBV7-9 and TRBJ1-5): DTGVSQNPRHKITKRGQNVTFRCDPISEHNRLYWYRQTLGQGPEFLTYFQNEAQLEKSRLLSDRFSAERPKGSFSTLEIQRTEQGDSAMYLCASSRTGDYQPQHFGDGTRLSIL.

The chain links TRBV19 to TRBJ1-2; 7 nucleotides align to TRBD1. The V gene's germline CDR1 is LNHDA and CDR2 SQIVND (reference sequence). With 3 bases clipped from V and 4 bases from J, the junction kept 8 bases outside the gene matches. The CDR3 totals 15 residues. CDR3 bases: TGTGCCAGTAGTATCTTCTGGGACAGCATCTATGGCTACACCTTC. It is translated as CASSIFWDSIYGYTF.

The chain links TRBV5-6 to TRBJ2-1, with 7 bases lining up with TRBD1. The CDR3 contains 15 residues. Germline loops: CDR1 SGHDT, CDR2 YYEEEE. V shed 2 bases, J shed 8 bases, and the junction held 10 bases outside the gene matches. The CDR3 DNA follows: TGTGCCAGCAGCTTTCGAGTGACAGGGAACGATGAGCAGTTCTTC. It translates to CASSFRVTGNDEQFF.

The chain carries TRBV4-2 and TRBJ2-7; 10 bases fit TRBD2. J was trimmed by 3 bases and V by 1 base; bases with no gene match: 3. The V gene's germline CDR1 is LGHNA and CDR2 YNFKEQ. CDR3 length equals 15 residues. CDR3 residues: CASSQALAGVYEQYF. The CDR3 DNA follows: TGTGCCAGCAGCCAAGCCCTAGCGGGAGTCTACGAGCAGTACTTC.

The chain joins TRBV19 to TRBJ2-6; TRBD1 matches at 8 bases. CDR1 is LNHDA and CDR2 is SQIVND in the germline V gene (reference sequence). This CDR3 has 17 residues. With V trimmed by 5 bases and J by 2 bases, 8 bases remained unmatched. The CDR3 loop is CASSVRTTGAGANVLTF. The CDR3 DNA sequence: TGTGCCAGTAGTGTTCGTACGACAGGGGCTGGGGCCAACGTCCTGACTTTC.

The CDR3 DNA is TGTGCCAGTAGCCAGGGCCATACCATAGGCAATCAGCCCCAGCATTTT. It is translated as CASSQGHTIGNQPQHF. This chain uses TRBV19 with TRBJ1-5; maybe TRBD1 (5 bases). The CDR3 totals 16 residues. The V gene's germline CDR1 is LNHDA and CDR2 SQIVND (reference sequence). The germline V and J ends were trimmed by 6 bases and 2 bases, with 17 bases remaining between them.

Written as DNA, the CDR3 is TGTGCCATCGGGCCGACAGGGTCTCCCTACGAGCAGTACTTC. Amino acids: CAIGPTGSPYEQYF. The chain employs TRBV10-3 and TRBJ2-7, with 7 bases matching TRBD1. CDR1 ENHRY and CDR2 SYGVKD come from the germline V gene. This CDR3 spans 14 amino acids. With 8 bases clipped from V and 2 bases from J, the junction kept 9 bases outside the gene matches.

The J gene is TRBJ2-7, the V gene TRBV27; TRBD2 might be the D (6 bases). Trimming took off 4 bases at V and 3 bases at J, with 13 bases between the two ends. The length of the CDR3 is 14 residues. The germline CDR1 and CDR2 sequences are MNHEY and SMNVEV (reference sequence). The CDR3 DNA sequence: TGTGCCAGCAGTTCTCCCGGGAGTGGCTACGAGCAGTACTTC. Its translation: CASSSPGSGYEQYF.